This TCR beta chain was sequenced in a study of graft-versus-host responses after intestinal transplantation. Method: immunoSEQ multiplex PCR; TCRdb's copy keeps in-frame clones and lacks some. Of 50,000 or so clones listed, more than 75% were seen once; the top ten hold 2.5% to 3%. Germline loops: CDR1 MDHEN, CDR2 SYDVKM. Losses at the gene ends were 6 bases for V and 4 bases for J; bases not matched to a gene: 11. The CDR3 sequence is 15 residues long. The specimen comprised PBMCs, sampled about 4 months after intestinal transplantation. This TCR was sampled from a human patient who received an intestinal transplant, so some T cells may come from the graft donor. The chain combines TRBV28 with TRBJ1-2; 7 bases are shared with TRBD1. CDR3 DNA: TGTGCCAGCAGCCCTACAGGGGCCGCCCTCTATGGCTACACCTTC. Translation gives CASSPTGAALYGYTF.